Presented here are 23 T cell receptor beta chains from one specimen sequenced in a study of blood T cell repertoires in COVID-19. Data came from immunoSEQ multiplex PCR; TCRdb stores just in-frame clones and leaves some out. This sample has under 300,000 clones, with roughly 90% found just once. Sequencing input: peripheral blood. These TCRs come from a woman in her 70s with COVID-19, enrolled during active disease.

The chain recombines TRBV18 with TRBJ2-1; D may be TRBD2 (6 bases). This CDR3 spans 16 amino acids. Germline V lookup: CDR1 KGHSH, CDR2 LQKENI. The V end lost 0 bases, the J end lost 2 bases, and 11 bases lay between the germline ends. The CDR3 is CASSPPRAGTYNEQFF. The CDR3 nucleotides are TGTGCCAGCTCACCACCCAGAGCGGGCACCTACAATGAGCAGTTCTTC.

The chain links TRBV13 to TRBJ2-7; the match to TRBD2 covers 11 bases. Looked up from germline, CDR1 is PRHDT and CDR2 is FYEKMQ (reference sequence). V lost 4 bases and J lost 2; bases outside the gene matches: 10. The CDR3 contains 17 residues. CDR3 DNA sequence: TGTGCCAGCAGCTCCCGCGGTCTAGCGGGGGGCACCTACGAGCAGTACTTC. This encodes CASSSRGLAGGTYEQYF.

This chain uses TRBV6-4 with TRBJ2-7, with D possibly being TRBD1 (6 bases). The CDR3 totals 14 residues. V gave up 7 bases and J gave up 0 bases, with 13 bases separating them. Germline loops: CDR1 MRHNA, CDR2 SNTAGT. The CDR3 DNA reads TGTGCCAGCACCGCCGGGACACTCTCCTACGAGCAGTACTTC. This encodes CASTAGTLSYEQYF.

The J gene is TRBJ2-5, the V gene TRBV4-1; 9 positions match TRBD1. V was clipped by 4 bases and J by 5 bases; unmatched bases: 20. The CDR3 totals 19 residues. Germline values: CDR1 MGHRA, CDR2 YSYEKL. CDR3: CASSLFPDPGQGRGETQYF. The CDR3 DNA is TGCGCCAGCAGCCTTTTTCCCGATCCCGGACAGGGGAGGGGTGAGACCCAGTACTTC.

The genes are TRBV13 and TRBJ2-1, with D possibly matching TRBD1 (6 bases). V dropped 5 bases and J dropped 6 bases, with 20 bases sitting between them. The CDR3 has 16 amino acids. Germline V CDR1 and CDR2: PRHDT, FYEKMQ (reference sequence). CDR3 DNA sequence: TGTGCCAGCAGCGGCCCGGACAGCAGAGACCGCAATGAGCAGTTCTTC. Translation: CASSGPDSRDRNEQFF.

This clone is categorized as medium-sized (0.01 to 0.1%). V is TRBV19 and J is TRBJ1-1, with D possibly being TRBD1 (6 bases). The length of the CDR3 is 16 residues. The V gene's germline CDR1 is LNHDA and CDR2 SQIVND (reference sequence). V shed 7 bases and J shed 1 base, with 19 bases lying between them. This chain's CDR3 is CASTRILTGANTEAFF. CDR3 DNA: TGTGCCAGTACACGGATTCTGACAGGTGCGAACACTGAAGCTTTCTTT.

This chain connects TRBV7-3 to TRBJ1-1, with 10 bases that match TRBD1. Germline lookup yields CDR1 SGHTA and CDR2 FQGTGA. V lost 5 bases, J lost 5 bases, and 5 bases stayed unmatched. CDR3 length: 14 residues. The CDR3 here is CASSATGGETEAFF. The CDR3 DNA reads TGTGCCAGCAGCGCGACAGGGGGCGAGACTGAAGCTTTCTTT. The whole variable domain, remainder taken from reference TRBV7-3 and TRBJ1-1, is GAGVSQTPSNKVTEKGKYVELRCDPISGHTALYWYRQSLGQGPEFLIYFQGTGAADDSGLPNDRFFAVRPEGSVSTLKIQRTERGDSAVYLCASSATGGETEAFFGQGTRLTVV.

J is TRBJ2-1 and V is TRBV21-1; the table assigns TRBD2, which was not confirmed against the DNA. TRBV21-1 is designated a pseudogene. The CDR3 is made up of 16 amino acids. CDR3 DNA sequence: TGTGCCAGCAGCAAATCGAGGGCAATCCTCTACAATGAGCAGTTCTTC. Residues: CASSKSRAILYNEQFF.

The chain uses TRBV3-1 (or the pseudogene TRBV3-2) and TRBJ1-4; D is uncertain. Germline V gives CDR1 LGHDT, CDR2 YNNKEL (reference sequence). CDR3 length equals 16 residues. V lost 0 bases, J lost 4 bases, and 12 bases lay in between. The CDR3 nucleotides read TGTGCCAGCAGCCAAGAGCCGGTCCCCATTAATGAAAAACTGTTTTTT. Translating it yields CASSQEPVPINEKLFF.

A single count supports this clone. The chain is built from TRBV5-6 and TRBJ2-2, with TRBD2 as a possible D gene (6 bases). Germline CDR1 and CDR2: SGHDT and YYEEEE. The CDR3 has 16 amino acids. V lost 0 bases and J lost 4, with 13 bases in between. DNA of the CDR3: TGTGCCAGCAGCTTGGGCGGGGTCCCAGGCACCGGGGAGCTGTTTTTT. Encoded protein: CASSLGGVPGTGELFF.

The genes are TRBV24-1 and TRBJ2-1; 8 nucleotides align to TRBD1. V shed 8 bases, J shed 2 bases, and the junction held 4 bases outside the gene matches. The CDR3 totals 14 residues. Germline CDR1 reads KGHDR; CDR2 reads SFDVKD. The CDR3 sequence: CATTGTGAYNEQFF. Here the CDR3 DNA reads TGTGCCACCACCGGGACAGGAGCCTACAATGAGCAGTTCTTC.

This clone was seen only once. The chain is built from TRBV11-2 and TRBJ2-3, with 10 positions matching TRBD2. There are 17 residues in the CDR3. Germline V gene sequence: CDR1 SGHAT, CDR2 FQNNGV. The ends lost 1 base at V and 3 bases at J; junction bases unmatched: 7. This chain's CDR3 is CASSLGLLAGRTDTQYF. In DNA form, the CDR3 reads TGTGCCAGCAGCTTAGGTTTACTAGCGGGGCGGACAGATACGCAGTATTTT.

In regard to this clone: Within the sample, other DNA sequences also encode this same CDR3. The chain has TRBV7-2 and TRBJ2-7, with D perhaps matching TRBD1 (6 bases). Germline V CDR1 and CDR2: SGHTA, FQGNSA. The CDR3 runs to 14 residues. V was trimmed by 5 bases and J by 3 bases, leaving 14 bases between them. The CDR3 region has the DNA TGTGCCAGCAGCCCTCAAACAGGGAACTACGAGCAGTACTTC. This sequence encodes CASSPQTGNYEQYF.

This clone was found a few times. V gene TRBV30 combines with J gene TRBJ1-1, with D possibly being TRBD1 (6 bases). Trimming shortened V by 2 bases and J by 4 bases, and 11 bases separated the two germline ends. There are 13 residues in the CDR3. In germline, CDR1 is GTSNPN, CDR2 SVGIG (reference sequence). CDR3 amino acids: CAWSYRDGTEAFF. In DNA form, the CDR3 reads TGTGCCTGGAGTTACAGGGACGGCACTGAAGCTTTCTTT. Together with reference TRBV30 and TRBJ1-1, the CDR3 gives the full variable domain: SQTIHQWPATLVQPVGSPLSLECTVEGTSNPNLYWYRQAAGRGLQLLFYSVGIGQISSEVPQNLSASRPQDRQFILSSKKLLLSDSGFYLCAWSYRDGTEAFFGQGTRLTVV.

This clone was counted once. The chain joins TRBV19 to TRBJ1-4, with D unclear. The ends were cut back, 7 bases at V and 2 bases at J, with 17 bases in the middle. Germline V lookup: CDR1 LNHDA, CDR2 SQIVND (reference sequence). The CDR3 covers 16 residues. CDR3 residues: CASTQVRGMTNEKLFF. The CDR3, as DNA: TGTGCCAGTACCCAAGTTCGGGGAATGACTAATGAAAAACTGTTTTTT. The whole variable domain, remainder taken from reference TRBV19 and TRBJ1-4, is DGGITQSPKYLFRKEGQNVTLSCEQNLNHDAMYWYRQDPGQGLRLIYYSQIVNDFQKGDIAEGYSVSREKKESFPLTVTSAQKNPTAFYLCASTQVRGMTNEKLFFGSGTQLSVL.

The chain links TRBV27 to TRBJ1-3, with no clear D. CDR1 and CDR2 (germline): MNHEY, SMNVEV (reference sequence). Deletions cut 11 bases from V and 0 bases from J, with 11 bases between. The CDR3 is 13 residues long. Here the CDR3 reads CAGQKNSGNTIYF. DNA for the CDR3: TGTGCCGGCCAAAAAAACTCTGGAAACACCATATATTTT.

In DNA, the CDR3 is TGTGCCAGCAGCTCGGGCGGGGGACCTGAAAAACTGTTTTTT. It translates to CASSSGGGPEKLFF. V and J are TRBV11-2 and TRBJ1-4; tentatively, D is TRBD1 (5 bases). Germline-derived CDR1 and CDR2 are SGHAT and FQNNGV. V lost 4 bases, J lost 7 bases, and 13 bases lay in between. This CDR3 comprises 14 residues.

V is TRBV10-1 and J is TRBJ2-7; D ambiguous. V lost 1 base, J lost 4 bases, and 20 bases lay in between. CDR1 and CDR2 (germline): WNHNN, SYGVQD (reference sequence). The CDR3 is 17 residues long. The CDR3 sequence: CASSELIPSALGYEQYF. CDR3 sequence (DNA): TGCGCCAGCAGTGAGTTGATCCCCTCCGCCCTCGGTTACGAGCAGTACTTC.

The CDR3 nucleotides read TGTGCCAGCAGCCAAGACACAGGGAAAAATTCACCCCTCCACTTT. Translation gives CASSQDTGKNSPLHF. The chain has TRBV14 and TRBJ1-6, with D perhaps TRBD1 (6 bases). Trimming took 0 bases from V and 7 from J, leaving 10 bases between them. Looked up from germline, CDR1 is SGHDN and CDR2 is FVKESK. The CDR3 extends over 15 amino acids.

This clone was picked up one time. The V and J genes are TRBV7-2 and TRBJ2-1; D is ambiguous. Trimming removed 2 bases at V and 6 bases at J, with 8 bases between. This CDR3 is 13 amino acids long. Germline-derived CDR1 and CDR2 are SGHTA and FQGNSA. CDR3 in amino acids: CASSLSGTNEQFF. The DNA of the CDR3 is TGTGCCAGCAGCTTATCGGGTACCAATGAGCAGTTCTTC. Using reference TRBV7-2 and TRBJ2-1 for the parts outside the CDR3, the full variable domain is GAGVSQSPSNKVTEKGKDVELRCDPISGHTALYWYRQSLGQGLEFLIYFQGNSAPDKSGLPSDRFSAERTGGSVSTLTIQRTQQEDSAVYLCASSLSGTNEQFFGPGTRLTVL.

DNA of the CDR3: TGTGCCAGCAGCTTCACAGGGGGCGAGGGCTACACCTTC. Its protein is CASSFTGGEGYTF. V is TRBV3-1 (or the pseudogene TRBV3-2) and J is TRBJ1-2, with 9 bases identical to TRBD1. The V segment lost 5 bases and the J segment 8 bases; nucleotides outside the gene matches: 6. This CDR3 has 13 residues. In germline, CDR1 is LGHDT, CDR2 YNNKEL (reference sequence).

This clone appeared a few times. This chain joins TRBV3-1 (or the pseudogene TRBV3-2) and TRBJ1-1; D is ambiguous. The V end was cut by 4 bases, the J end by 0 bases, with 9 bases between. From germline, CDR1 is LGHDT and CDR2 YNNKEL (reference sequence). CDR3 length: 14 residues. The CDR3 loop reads CASSPQALNTEAFF. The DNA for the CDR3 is TGTGCCAGCAGCCCCCAGGCCCTGAACACTGAAGCTTTCTTT.

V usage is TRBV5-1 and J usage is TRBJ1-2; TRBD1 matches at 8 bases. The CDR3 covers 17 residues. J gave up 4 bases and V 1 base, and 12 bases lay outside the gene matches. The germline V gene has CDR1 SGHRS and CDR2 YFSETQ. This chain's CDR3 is CASSLNSGGIQGYGYTF. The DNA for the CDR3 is TGCGCCAGCAGCTTGAACTCAGGGGGCATACAGGGCTATGGCTACACCTTC.